These 25 T cell receptor beta chains were all obtained from the same sample, sequenced in a study of shared clonotypes between healthy human individuals. TCRdb keeps only in-frame clones here, not all; method: immunoSEQ multiplex PCR. The sample lists over a million clones; 95% to 97% were seen once. The sequenced sample consisted of naive CD4+ T cells sorted from blood. The sample's subset: CD45RA+ positively selected. The source is a man younger than 45 in good health.

The J gene is TRBJ2-5, the V gene TRBV6-5; D tentatively reads TRBD1 or TRBD2 (5 bases each). Looked up from germline, CDR1 is MNHEY and CDR2 is SVGAGI. Trimming left V 5 bases short and J 2 bases short, with 12 bases between. The CDR3 extends over 14 amino acids. This CDR3 reads CASSARGRQETQYF. The CDR3 coding sequence is TGTGCCAGCAGTGCGAGGGGCCGACAAGAGACCCAGTACTTC.

The chain is built from TRBV7-6 and TRBJ1-1; tentatively, D is TRBD1 (6 bases). The CDR3 is 16 residues long. Germline loops: CDR1 SGHVS, CDR2 FNYEAQ. V was clipped by 0 bases and J by 3 bases, with 14 bases between them. The CDR3 spells CASSLAQGSQDTEAFF. Written as DNA, the CDR3 is TGTGCCAGCAGCTTAGCGCAGGGGTCACAGGACACTGAAGCTTTCTTT.

In DNA, the CDR3 is TGTGCCAGCAGAATGAAGGGACAGGAGGATCAGCCCCAGCATTTT. The encoded protein is CASRMKGQEDQPQHF. The V call is TRBV5-6, the J call TRBJ1-5; TRBD1 aligns across 8 bases. Trimming took 5 bases from V and 5 from J; bases not matched to a gene: 9. CDR3 length equals 15 residues. Germline V gene sequence: CDR1 SGHDT, CDR2 YYEEEE.

The chain combines TRBV25-1 with TRBJ2-1, with 9 bases that match TRBD2. Germline lookup yields CDR1 MGHDK and CDR2 SYGVNS. The CDR3 is made up of 15 amino acids. Losses at the gene ends were 4 bases for V and 12 bases for J; bases not matched to a gene: 13. As DNA, the CDR3 is TGTGCCAGCAGTGTTGGGGCGGGAGGGCCATTCGCGCAGTTCTTC. Protein: CASSVGAGGPFAQFF. Full variable domain (remainder filled in from reference TRBV25-1 and TRBJ2-1): EADIYQTPRYLVIGTGKKITLECSQTMGHDKMYWYQQDPGMELHLIHYSYGVNSTEKGDLSSESTVSRIRTEHFPLTLESARPSHTSQYLCASSVGAGGPFAQFFGPGTRLTVL.

J is TRBJ2-1 and V is TRBV5-1, with 15 bases lining up with TRBD2. V lost 1 base, J lost 7 bases, and 3 bases stayed unmatched. In germline, CDR1 is SGHRS, CDR2 YFSETQ. There are 16 residues in the CDR3. CDR3 residues: CASSLPGTSGRNEQFF. CDR3 DNA sequence: TGCGCCAGCAGCTTGCCCGGGACTAGCGGGAGGAATGAGCAGTTCTTC.

The chain uses TRBV28 and TRBJ2-2; TRBD2 matches 8 bases. Germline values: CDR1 MDHEN, CDR2 SYDVKM. The CDR3 spans 15 residues. Trimming removed 5 bases from V and 7 bases from J; junction bases left unmatched: 9. CDR3 DNA sequence: TGTGCCAGCAGTCGGACTAGCAATCAGGACGGGGAGCTGTTTTTT. It specifies CASSRTSNQDGELFF.

The CDR3 region has the DNA TGCGCCAGTAATCCAGATACGCAGTATTTT. Its translation: CASNPDTQYF. V gene TRBV4-1 combines with J gene TRBJ2-3, with no clear D. Looked up from germline, CDR1 is MGHRA and CDR2 is YSYEKL. The CDR3 covers 10 residues. The ends were cut back, 9 bases at V and 4 bases at J, with 5 bases in the middle.

This clone appeared a few times. The chain combines TRBV25-1 with TRBJ2-1; 10 positions match TRBD2. V lost 3 bases and J lost 8; bases outside the gene matches: 7. The CDR3 loop spans 15 amino acids. From germline, CDR1 is MGHDK and CDR2 SYGVNS. CDR3 residues: CASSESGRATHEQFF. In DNA, the CDR3 is TGTGCCAGCAGTGAGAGCGGGAGGGCCACCCATGAGCAGTTCTTC.

The chain employs TRBV5-4 and TRBJ2-2; 9 bases align to TRBD2. J was trimmed by 5 bases and V by 2 bases; bases with no gene match: 7. This CDR3 has 16 amino acids. The germline gives CDR1 SGHNT, CDR2 YYREEE (reference sequence). As DNA, the CDR3 is TGTGCCAGCAGCTTTGGAAGCGGGAGGCTTACCGGGGAGCTGTTTTTT. Its translation is CASSFGSGRLTGELFF.

Notes on this clone: Distinct nucleotide sequences in the sample also encode this CDR3. The CDR3 reads CSASEYNEQFF. For the CDR3, the DNA is TGCAGTGCTAGTGAGTACAATGAGCAGTTCTTC. The gene calls are TRBV20-1 and TRBJ2-1; D unresolved. Germline V CDR1 and CDR2: DFQATT, SNEGSKA (reference sequence). The CDR3 consists of 11 residues. Trimming took off 3 bases at V and 4 bases at J, with 4 bases between the two ends.

In regard to this clone: Other DNA sequences in the same sample also yield this CDR3. This chain links TRBV5-1 with TRBJ2-5; no definite D call. The CDR3 is 14 amino acids. CDR1 is SGHRS, CDR2 YFSETQ, per germline. V gave up 4 bases and J gave up 0 bases, with 10 bases separating them. The CDR3 loop is CASSLGSYQETQYF. CDR3 DNA sequence: TGCGCCAGCAGCCTAGGATCGTACCAAGAGACCCAGTACTTC.

V usage is TRBV6-5 and J usage is TRBJ1-1; D gene ambiguous. Trimming shortened V by 0 bases and J by 11 bases, and 7 bases separated the two germline ends. Germline CDR1 MNHEY, CDR2 SVGAGI. This CDR3 region has 11 residues. The CDR3 spells CASSYSLGAFF. The DNA of the CDR3 is TGTGCCAGCAGTTACTCGTTGGGGGCTTTCTTT.

The rearrangement uses TRBV5-1 and TRBJ2-4; perhaps TRBD1 as D (7 bases). This CDR3 is 15 amino acids long. In germline, CDR1 is SGHRS, CDR2 YFSETQ. V shed 0 bases and J shed 5 bases, with 12 bases lying between them. In nucleotides, the CDR3 is TGCGCCAGCAGCTTGGGTCCCAGGGGGGAAAACATTCAGTACTTC. This translates into CASSLGPRGENIQYF.

This clone was seen only once. The chain has TRBV5-1 and TRBJ1-1, with TRBD1 identical over 7 bases. There are 12 residues in the CDR3. J lost 9 bases, V lost 5 bases, and 7 bases had no gene match. Germline lookup yields CDR1 SGHRS and CDR2 YFSETQ. CDR3 nucleotide sequence: TGCGCCAGCAGTTCCGACAGGGTAAAAGCTTTCTTT. Translating gives CASSSDRVKAFF. Full variable domain (outside the CDR3, taken from reference TRBV5-1 and TRBJ1-1): KAGVTQTPRYLIKTRGQQVTLSCSPISGHRSVSWYQQTPGQGLQFLFEYFSETQRNKGNFPGRFSGRQFSNSRSEMNVSTLELGDSALYLCASSSDRVKAFFGQGTRLTVV.

V usage is TRBV2 and J usage is TRBJ1-4; D unclear. Trimming pared 0 bases from V and 3 bases from J, leaving 14 bases between. This CDR3 spans 17 amino acids. Germline lookup yields CDR1 SNHLY and CDR2 FYNNEI. The CDR3, as DNA: TGTGCCAGCAGTGAAGCTTTCCCCACAGCACCTAATGAAAAACTGTTTTTT. This codes for CASSEAFPTAPNEKLFF.

The V gene is TRBV28, the J gene TRBJ2-7, with TRBD2 matching 9 bases. CDR1 MDHEN and CDR2 SYDVKM come from the germline V gene. The CDR3 length is 15 residues. The V gene end was trimmed by 5 bases and the J gene end by 3 bases; junction bases not matched to a gene: 8. This CDR3 reads CASSPHSGSLYEQYF. CDR3 coding DNA: TGTGCCAGCAGTCCGCATAGCGGGAGTCTCTACGAGCAGTACTTC.

The chain uses TRBV25-1 and TRBJ1-1; D is unresolved. V lost 1 base and J lost 0, with 9 bases in between. The germline V gene has CDR1 MGHDK and CDR2 SYGVNS. The CDR3 is 15 amino acids. The CDR3 coding sequence is TGTGCCAGCAGTGAATTAGCACCGATGAACACTGAAGCTTTCTTT. It specifies CASSELAPMNTEAFF.

With respect to this clone: The same CDR3 arises from other DNA sequences in this sample as well. In nucleotides, the CDR3 is TGTGCCAGCAGCGTAGATAGGGGTAACTATGGCTACACCTTC. Protein product: CASSVDRGNYGYTF. The rearrangement links TRBV9 to TRBJ1-2; possibly TRBD1 for D (5 bases). Germline lookup yields CDR1 SGDLS and CDR2 YYNGEE. The germline V and J ends were trimmed by 0 bases and 1 base, with 7 bases remaining between them. This CDR3 region has 14 residues.

V is TRBV4-3 and J is TRBJ2-7; no clear D gene. The CDR3 contains 15 residues. The V end was cut by 4 bases, the J end by 2 bases, with 15 bases between. Germline values: CDR1 LGHNA, CDR2 YSLEER. This CDR3 reads CASSLPRSVTYEQYF. Here the CDR3 DNA reads TGCGCCAGCAGCCTCCCCCGGTCGGTGACCTACGAGCAGTACTTC.

The genes are TRBV29-1 and TRBJ1-1; possibly TRBD1 for D (5 bases). V shed 1 base and J shed 3 bases, with 12 bases lying between them. The CDR3 loop spans 14 amino acids. From germline, CDR1 is SQVTM and CDR2 ANQGSEA. The CDR3 spells CSVEVWGMYTEAFF. DNA of the CDR3: TGCAGCGTTGAAGTGTGGGGCATGTACACTGAAGCTTTCTTT.

The J gene is TRBJ2-2, the V gene TRBV6-6, with 7 bases that match TRBD1. There are 15 residues in the CDR3. CDR1 and CDR2 (germline): MNHNY, SVGAGI (reference sequence). The V gene end was trimmed by 6 bases and the J gene end by 6 bases; junction bases not matched to a gene: 10. CDR3 loop: CASRSSPRGPGELFF. The CDR3 nucleotides are TGTGCCAGCAGGAGTTCTCCAAGGGGGCCCGGGGAGCTGTTTTTT.

V is TRBV2 and J is TRBJ2-7; 7 bases match TRBD1. With V trimmed by 7 bases and J by 0 bases, 9 bases remained unmatched. The CDR3 is made up of 15 amino acids. Germline values: CDR1 SNHLY, CDR2 FYNNEI. Written as DNA, the CDR3 is TGTGCCAGCAAGAAGGGGGCAGAACGCTCCTACGAGCAGTACTTC. Translating it yields CASKKGAERSYEQYF. Full variable domain (rest looked up from reference TRBV2 and TRBJ2-7): EPEVTQTPSHQVTQMGQEVILRCVPISNHLYFYWYRQILGQKVEFLVSFYNNEISEKSEIFDDQFSVERPDGSNFTLKIRSTKLEDSAMYFCASKKGAERSYEQYFGPGTRLTVT.

V gene TRBV28 combines with J gene TRBJ1-4; D ambiguous. V gave up 1 base and J gave up 8 bases, with 8 bases separating them. The CDR3 is 13 residues long. Germline V gives CDR1 MDHEN, CDR2 SYDVKM. The CDR3 reads CASSLSGREKLFF. The CDR3 nucleotides read TGTGCCAGCAGTTTATCGGGCCGCGAAAAACTGTTTTTT.

The V gene is TRBV5-1, the J gene TRBJ2-7; 9 nucleotides match TRBD2. The CDR3 consists of 15 residues. Losses at the gene ends were 3 bases for V and 3 bases for J; bases not matched to a gene: 7. Germline V gene data show CDR1 as SGHRS and CDR2 as YFSETQ. CDR3: CASSYIAGVSYEQYF. In DNA form, the CDR3 reads TGCGCCAGCAGCTACATAGCGGGAGTTAGCTACGAGCAGTACTTC.

The rearrangement joins TRBV7-9 to TRBJ1-2, with TRBD1 identical over 8 bases. The V and J ends lost 8 bases and 4 bases, in that order; junction bases with no gene match: 21. The CDR3 totals 18 residues. Germline V gene sequence: CDR1 SEHNR, CDR2 FQNEAQ (reference sequence). In nucleotides, the CDR3 is TGTGCCAGCTCCCCGGAGATTCGAGTATCTACAGGGGGCTATGGCTACACCTTC. It is translated as CASSPEIRVSTGGYGYTF.